This TCR beta chain appears in the sequencing data of a study of T cells after yellow fever vaccination. Findings of the study overall: The booster saw the reappearance of most primary-vaccination clones (around 95% CD4, 88% CD8). Only a small proportion of the clonotypes turned up in both the CD4 and the CD8 compartments, likely arising from convergent recombination.

TCRdb reprocessed the 5' RACE reads with MiXCR, giving one entry per CDR3 protein. The table lists 100,000 to 150,000 distinct CDR3 sequences, under 8% of them singletons. In its sample, this clonotype was seen a few times. What it binds is unknown. Sequences were derived from CD4+ T cells sorted from PBMCs, sampled roughly 10 days after the first yellow fever vaccination. This sequence originates from a man aged 18 to 35 who received the YFV17D yellow fever vaccine.

The CDR3 DNA is TGTGCCAGCAGCAGCCCAGGGACAGACCAAGAGACCCAGTACTTC. Translated, it gives CASSSPGTDQETQYF. The chain is built from TRBV6-1 and TRBJ2-5; 7 bases align to TRBD1. This CDR3 comprises 15 residues. Germline V gene data show CDR1 as MNHNS and CDR2 as SASEGT. V trimming: 6 bases; J trimming: 0 bases; junction bases outside the gene matches: 7.